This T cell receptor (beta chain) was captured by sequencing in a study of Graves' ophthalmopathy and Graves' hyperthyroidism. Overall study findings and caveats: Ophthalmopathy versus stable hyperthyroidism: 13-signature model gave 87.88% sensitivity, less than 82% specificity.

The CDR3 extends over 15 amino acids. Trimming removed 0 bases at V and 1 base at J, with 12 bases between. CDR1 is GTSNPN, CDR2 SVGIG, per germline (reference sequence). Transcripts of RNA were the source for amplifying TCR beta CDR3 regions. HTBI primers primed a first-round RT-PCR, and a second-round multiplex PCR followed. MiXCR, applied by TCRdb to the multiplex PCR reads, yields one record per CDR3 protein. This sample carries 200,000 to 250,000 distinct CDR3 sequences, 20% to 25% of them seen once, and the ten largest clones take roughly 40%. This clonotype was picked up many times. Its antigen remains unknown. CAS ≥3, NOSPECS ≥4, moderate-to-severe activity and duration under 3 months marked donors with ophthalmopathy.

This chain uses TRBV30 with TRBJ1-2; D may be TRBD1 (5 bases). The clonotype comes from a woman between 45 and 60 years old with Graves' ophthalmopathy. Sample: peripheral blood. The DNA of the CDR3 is TGTGCCTGGAGTGTACTTGCAGGGTTTAACTATGGCTACACCTTC. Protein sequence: CAWSVLAGFNYGYTF. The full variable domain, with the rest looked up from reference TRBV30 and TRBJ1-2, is SQTIHQWPATLVQPVGSPLSLECTVEGTSNPNLYWYRQAAGRGLQLLFYSVGIGQISSEVPQNLSASRPQDRQFILSSKKLLLSDSGFYLCAWSVLAGFNYGYTFGSGTRLTVV.